The T cell receptor (beta chain) described here comes from a study of cytomegalovirus exposure and HLA in healthy donors (dated by TCRdb to the late 2010s). In terms of the full investigation: According to an earlier analysis of a few hundred of the donors, about 179 million T cells yielded roughly 100 million unique TCR beta sequences and 276 Gb of sequence data. The T cell repertoires of under 700 subjects were profiled by immunosequencing and related to cytomegalovirus serostatus. An early release that covered about 600 HLA-typed donors contained approximately 300 gigabases of sequencing data and tens of millions of unique TCR sequences. To study patterns of TCR occurrence, a later analysis re-analyzed previously published TCR beta repertoires from several hundred donors and added high-resolution HLA genotyping. The aim of the study was to test whether cataloging public T cell receptors could identify signatures of past pathogen exposure. Besides the first cohort of 500 to 700 subjects, a separate validation cohort made up of about 120 different subjects was used. Among under 450 genotyped donors of the cohort, an average of 235,054 unique TCR beta nucleotide sequences were sequenced per donor, around a sixth of them non-productive. All discovery cohort repertoires had been generated using a single sequencing platform. High-throughput TCR immunosequencing, statistical association of individual TCRs with disease status, and machine learning were combined to predict cytomegalovirus infection status. Class I and class II HLA loci were covered by the typing at four-digit resolution. Five DR-DQ haplotypes were handled as single units for association and clustering, since linkage in the cohort was strong. Of the 300 to 450 genotyped donors, 65% to 90% fell in the genetic ancestry cluster associated with self-reported Caucasian donors. Typing coverage varied by locus: about 620-640 donors for A, B, C, DRB1 and DQB1; about 520 for DQA1; nearly 610 for DPA1; approximately 490 for DPB1. Donor age, sex, ethnicity and CMV serostatus were compiled together with the repertoire data. In an earlier analysis of around 540 of the donors, high-throughput TCR beta sequencing was used to judge whether each TCR beta V gene segment behaved as functional or pseudogenic. Rather than using new phenotypic data, the later analysis identified candidate immune exposures from TCR beta sequences and from how often those sequences occurred across donors. A later genetic analysis used genome-wide SNP genotypes for 398 of the 666 donors, treating that subset as a discovery cohort. General findings and caveats noted by the study authors: Because counts were too low, approximately 15 rarely observed V segments, including chromosome 9 orphons, were excluded from the earlier analysis of some 540 of the donors. In a later genetic analysis, a missense DCLRE1C variant was associated with V-gene and J-gene trimming of TCR beta chains, and the association was replicated in an independent cohort. Sequencing depth was assumed to be roughly uniform across donors in the presence/absence analyses, though that assumption may not hold. A further reported finding was that TCR beta sequences accurately predicted the HLA-A and HLA-B alleles for most subjects in the first cohort. Some IMGT-functional V segments, including TRBV6-2 and TRBV6-3, could not be distinguished by the 87-base-pair reads and were therefore excluded. Across donors, most TCR sequences were observed very rarely, whereas some public TCRs were present in many individuals. A later analysis found that TCR association rates varied across HLA loci, with DRB1 alleles showing the most associated TCRs and HLA-C alleles the fewest. A few of the identified cytomegalovirus-associated TCR beta chains were confirmed in vitro to be specific for cytomegalovirus antigens. A later analysis found that HLA-associated TCR beta chains were more clonally expanded and had lower generation probabilities than equally common non-associated chains. Specific HLA alleles were associated with about 17,000 TCR beta sequences at a false discovery rate of 0.05 in a later analysis. A group of highly shared sequence variants was considered likely to be a technical artifact of the sequencing pipeline. The cohort was sequenced for TCR beta chains only, and without alpha or paired-chain data the features that could be detected were limited. A later genetic analysis reported fewer N-insertions in productive TCRs among donors in an Asian-associated ancestry cluster than the roughly 700-donor mean. Correlated functional status among segregating V segments might reflect linkage disequilibrium, but an unknown experimental factor could not be ruled out. HLA typing was unavailable for some donors at each locus, so association tests used only the typed subset. According to a later analysis, parvovirus B19, influenza, CMV and Epstein-Barr virus appeared linked to several top co-occurrence clusters. In the study, around 160 TCR beta chains were listed as associated with cytomegalovirus. Broadly in line with IMGT annotations, most TCR beta V segments showed up in productive rearrangements about 87% or about 30% of the time in an earlier analysis of a few hundred of the donors. Cytomegalovirus status was reported to be diagnosed by the classifier with high specificity and sensitivity in both the original and validation cohorts. It was suggested by the authors that the approach could potentially be generalized to other disease states and immunological phenotypes. Strong co-occurrence of HLA alleles, especially DR and DQ, made assigning TCR associations to individual alleles difficult. According to a later analysis, most CMV-associated TCR beta chains appeared to be HLA-restricted, and the HLA associations seemed to be driven largely by CMV exposure. CMV serostatus was the only immune exposure information available for the cohort.

The cohort consisted of 650 to 700 healthy bone marrow donors. At the time of sampling, all cohort members were nominally healthy, though unrecorded immune exposures were likely present. The donor tested CMV seropositive and was one of the 289 seropositive cohort members. A peripheral blood sample was collected from each donor, and TCR beta sequencing was performed on peripheral blood mononuclear cells. Genomic DNA extraction from the blood cell samples was performed with the Qiagen DNeasy Blood Extraction Kit. This clone was detected only once. Its binding antigen is unknown. Base quality data are lacking; no much larger clone is found one base away. Libraries came from the immunoSEQ multiplex PCR assay. A mixture of 60 forward primers for TCR Vbeta segments and 13 reverse primers for TCR Jbeta segments was used in the multiplex PCR. The CDR3 region of rearranged TCR beta genes was amplified from genomic DNA with a multiplex PCR assay. The amplified TCR beta libraries were sequenced on the Illumina HiSeq System as 87-base-pair reads. The authors' pipeline ran thus. Across the 600 to 700 repertoires, a later analysis counted approximately 83 million unique TCR beta chains, roughly 11 million of which were shared by at least two donors. A nearest-neighbor algorithm error-corrected the raw reads and collapsed the reads into unique sequences, merging closely related sequences to remove PCR and sequencing errors. Alignment of CDR3 sequences to IMGT reference sequences was used to assign V, D and J gene segments. Each retained sequence needed at least a six-nucleotide match to both a V gene segment and a J gene segment. Rearrangements were called productive when the CDR3 lacked stop codons and stayed in frame with V and J; all others were non-productive. Following IMGT convention, CDR3 was defined as the stretch from the second conserved V-encoded cysteine up to the conserved J-encoded phenylalanine. Sequences without an unambiguous match to a single V gene segment were excluded from the earlier analysis of several hundred of the donors. An earlier analysis of several hundred of the donors called V segments functional above 56.7% productive rearrangements and segregating when the between-donor standard deviation exceeded 5%. A statistical classification framework was built to diagnose cytomegalovirus status from the catalog of TCR beta chain sequences. In a later analysis, V and J genes were assigned by comparing TCR nucleotide sequences against IMGT/GENE-DB human TR gene sequences. The TCRdist pipeline was used in a later analysis to assign CDR3 sequences and most-parsimonious VDJ recombination scenarios. In a later analysis, each TCR beta chain was defined by its CDR3 amino acid sequence together with its V-gene family, and reads without a unique V-gene family were excluded. To address suspected cross-contamination and a sequencing artifact, a later analysis removed under 600 highly shared, low-generation-probability nucleotide sequences. In a later analysis, a clonal expansion index was calculated for each public chain from normalized within-repertoire ranks of inferred template counts. Generation probabilities in a later analysis came from a VDJ recombination model fitted to out-of-frame rearrangements, and those results were checked against IGoR. In a later analysis, TCR-TCR, TCR-HLA and TCR-CMV co-occurrence was scored with hypergeometric tests, and a repertoire-size bias correction was applied to TCR pairs. False discovery rates were estimated in a later analysis by permuting HLA or CMV assignments 20 times. A later analysis grouped co-occurring TCRs with DBSCAN, adding TCRdist sequence similarity when clustering within HLA-allele-positive subsets. For co-occurrence clustering, repertoires with fewer than 30,000 or more than 120,000 public chains were excluded, along with roughly five repertoires with anomalous nucleotide sharing. Drawn from immuneACCESS, this table holds only the in-frame rearrangements with V and J called that TCRdb kept. Clones are partly lost; checked studies trace under half to an unresolved V gene and leave the rest unexplained. V and J calls and clone size follow that table, whereas D and trimming were derived from the DNA. This sample lists about 120,000 clones; around three fifths were detected once. In total, the top ten clones hold more than 6.5% of the sample.

Via the germline V gene (reference sequence), CDR1 is SEHNR and CDR2 FQNEAQ. V and J lose 0 bases and 1 base, and a span of 15 bases separates them. Taken from cysteine to phenylalanine, the CDR3 has 18 residues. The only DNA kept is the CDR3, 54 bases in frame from the first base. The chain is assembled from TRBV7-9 and TRBJ1-4; the best D guess is TRBD1, with 5 bases matching. This TCR was recovered from a woman aged 40 to 50 in good health and CMV-seropositive. Material: PBMCs. At the DNA level, the sequence is TGTGCCAGCAGCTTAGCGCCTCTGGGGCGTAAAACTAATGAAAAACTGTTTTTT. It is translated as CASSLAPLGRKTNEKLFF.